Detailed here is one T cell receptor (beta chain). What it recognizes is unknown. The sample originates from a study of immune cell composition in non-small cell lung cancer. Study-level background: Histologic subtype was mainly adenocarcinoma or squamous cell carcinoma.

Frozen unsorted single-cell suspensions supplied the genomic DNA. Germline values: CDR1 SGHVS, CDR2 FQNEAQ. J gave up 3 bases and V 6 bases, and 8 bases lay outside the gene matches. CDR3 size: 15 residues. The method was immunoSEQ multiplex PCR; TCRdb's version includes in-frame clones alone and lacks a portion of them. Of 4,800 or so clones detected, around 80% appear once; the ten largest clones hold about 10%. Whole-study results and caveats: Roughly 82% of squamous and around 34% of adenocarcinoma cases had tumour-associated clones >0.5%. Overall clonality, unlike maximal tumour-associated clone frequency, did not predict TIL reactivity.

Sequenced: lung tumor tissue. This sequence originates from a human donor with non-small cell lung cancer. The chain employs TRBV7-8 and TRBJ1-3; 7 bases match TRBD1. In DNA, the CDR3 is TGTGCCAGCAGTTCGCAGGGGGTCGGTGGAAACACCATATATTTT. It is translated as CASSSQGVGGNTIYF.